Described below is a single T cell receptor (beta chain) sequence and its context. These data are taken from a study of glioma-infiltrating T cells after dendritic cell vaccination. The primer mix had 60 V beta and 13 J beta primers. TCRdb keeps only in-frame clones here, not all; method: immunoSEQ multiplex PCR. The sample yields under 100,000 clones, about 85% seen once. The germline V and J ends were trimmed by 0 bases and 3 bases, with 7 bases remaining between them. The CDR3 has 14 residues. CDR1 and CDR2 (germline): SGHRS, YFSETQ. The receptor was isolated from a human donor with glioblastoma. The sample consisted of blood, taken before dendritic cell vaccination. This chain connects TRBV5-1 to TRBJ2-4, with D tentatively TRBD1 (6 bases). The CDR3 protein is CASSLEGGKNIQYF. CDR3 DNA sequence: TGCGCCAGCAGCTTGGAAGGGGGCAAAAACATTCAGTACTTC. Full variable domain (outside the CDR3, taken from reference TRBV5-1 and TRBJ2-4): KAGVTQTPRYLIKTRGQQVTLSCSPISGHRSVSWYQQTPGQGLQFLFEYFSETQRNKGNFPGRFSGRQFSNSRSEMNVSTLELGDSALYLCASSLEGGKNIQYFGAGTRLSVL.